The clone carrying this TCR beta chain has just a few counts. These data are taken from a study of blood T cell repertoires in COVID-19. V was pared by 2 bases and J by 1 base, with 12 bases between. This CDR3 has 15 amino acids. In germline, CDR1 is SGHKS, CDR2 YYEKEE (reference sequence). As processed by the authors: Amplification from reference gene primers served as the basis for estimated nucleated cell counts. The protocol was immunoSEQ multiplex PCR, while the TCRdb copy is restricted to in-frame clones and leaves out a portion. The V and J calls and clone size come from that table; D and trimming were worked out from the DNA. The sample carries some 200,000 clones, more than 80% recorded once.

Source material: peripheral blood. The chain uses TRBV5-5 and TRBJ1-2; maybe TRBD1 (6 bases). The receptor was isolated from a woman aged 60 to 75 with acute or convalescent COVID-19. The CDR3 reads CASSFLQGINYGYTF. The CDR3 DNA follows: TGTGCCAGCAGCTTTCTCCAGGGGATTAACTATGGCTACACCTTC.